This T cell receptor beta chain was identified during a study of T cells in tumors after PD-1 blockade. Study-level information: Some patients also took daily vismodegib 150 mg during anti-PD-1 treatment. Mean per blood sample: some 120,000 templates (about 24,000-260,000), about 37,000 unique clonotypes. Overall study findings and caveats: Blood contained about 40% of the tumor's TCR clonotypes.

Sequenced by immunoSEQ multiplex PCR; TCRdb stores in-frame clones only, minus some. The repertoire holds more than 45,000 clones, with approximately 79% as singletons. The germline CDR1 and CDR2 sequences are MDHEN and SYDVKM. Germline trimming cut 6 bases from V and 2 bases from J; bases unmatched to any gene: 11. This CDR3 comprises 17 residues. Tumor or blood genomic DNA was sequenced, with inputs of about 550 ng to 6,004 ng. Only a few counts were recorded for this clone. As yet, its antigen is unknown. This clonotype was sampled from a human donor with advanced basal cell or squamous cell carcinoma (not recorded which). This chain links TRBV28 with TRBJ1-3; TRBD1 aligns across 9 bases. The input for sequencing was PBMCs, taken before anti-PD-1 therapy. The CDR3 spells CASSQKKQGAAGNTIYF. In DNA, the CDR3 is TGTGCCAGCAGCCAAAAAAAACAGGGGGCTGCTGGAAACACCATATATTTT.